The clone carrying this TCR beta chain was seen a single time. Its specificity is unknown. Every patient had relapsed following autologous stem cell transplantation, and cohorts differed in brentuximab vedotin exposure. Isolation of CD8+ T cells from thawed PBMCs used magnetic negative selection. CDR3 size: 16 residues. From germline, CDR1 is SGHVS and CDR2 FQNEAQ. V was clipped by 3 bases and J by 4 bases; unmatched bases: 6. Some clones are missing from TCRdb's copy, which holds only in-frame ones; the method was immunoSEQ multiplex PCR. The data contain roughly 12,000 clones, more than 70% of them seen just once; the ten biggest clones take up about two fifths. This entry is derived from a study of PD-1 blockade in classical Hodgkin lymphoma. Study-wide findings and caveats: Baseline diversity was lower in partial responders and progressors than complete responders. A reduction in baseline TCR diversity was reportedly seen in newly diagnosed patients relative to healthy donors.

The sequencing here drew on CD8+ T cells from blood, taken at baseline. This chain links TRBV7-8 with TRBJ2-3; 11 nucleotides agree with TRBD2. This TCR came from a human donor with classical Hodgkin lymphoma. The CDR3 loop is CASSFRLAGWPDTQYF. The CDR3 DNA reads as TGTGCCAGCAGCTTCCGACTAGCGGGATGGCCAGATACGCAGTATTTT.